The present T cell receptor (beta chain) was sequenced within a study of cytomegalovirus exposure and HLA in healthy donors. Findings of the study overall: A few of the chains that were CMV-associated were confirmed in vitro to be specific for CMV antigens. The study found most TCR sequences rare, yet found some public TCRs in many donors. As was reported, the classifier diagnosed cytomegalovirus status with high specificity and sensitivity. Cytomegalovirus-associated TCR beta chains were listed, numbering 150 to 200.

A remark on this clone: Its antigen remains unidentified.

Per the germline V gene, CDR1 is SGHRS and CDR2 is YFSETQ. The length of the CDR3 is 13 residues. Trimming removed 7 bases from V and 1 base from J, with 12 bases in between. Measured with immunoSEQ multiplex PCR; TCRdb has only the in-frame clones, and not every one. The sample records tens of thousands of clones, just over 90% being singletons. The origin of this receptor is a man in his thirties or forties in good health and CMV-seronegative. Sequencing was done on a sample of PBMCs. This chain joins TRBV5-1 and TRBJ2-7; D remains ambiguous. The CDR3 region has the DNA TGCGCCAGCGCGGAATTAAGATCCTACGAGCAGTACTTC. It codes for CASAELRSYEQYF. The variable domain in full, completed from reference TRBV5-1 and TRBJ2-7, reads KAGVTQTPRYLIKTRGQQVTLSCSPISGHRSVSWYQQTPGQGLQFLFEYFSETQRNKGNFPGRFSGRQFSNSRSEMNVSTLELGDSALYLCASAELRSYEQYFGPGTRLTVT.